The clone carrying this TCR beta chain was counted a few times. Its cognate antigen is unknown. Germline loops: CDR1 MNHEY, CDR2 SVGAGI. The CDR3 is 16 amino acids. The V end lost 0 bases, the J end lost 1 base, and 11 bases lay between the germline ends. Profiled with immunoSEQ multiplex PCR; TCRdb holds only in-frame clones, not every one. Among fewer than 6,500 clones, about 70% were seen once, and the ten largest hold 45%. The record originates from a study of CD8 T cell repertoires and HIV-1 epitope variants. Overall study: Tested: three Gag epitope families, Nef HW9 and YT9.

The TCR sequence derives from a male donor with HIV. Input material: cultured CD8+ T cells derived from PBMCs. This chain joins TRBV6-5 and TRBJ2-3; D unresolved. Here the CDR3 DNA reads TGTGCCAGCAGTTACTCTACGGACCCTCGCACAGATACGCAGTATTTT. Encoded protein: CASSYSTDPRTDTQYF.